This T cell receptor beta chain was identified during a study of blood T cell repertoires in COVID-19. The CDR3 covers 14 residues. Germline V CDR1 and CDR2: LNHDA, SQIVND (reference sequence). Unmatched junction bases numbered 4, after V lost 5 bases and J lost 3 bases. Measured with immunoSEQ multiplex PCR; TCRdb has only the in-frame clones, and not every one. Here the sample spans 200,000 to 300,000 clones, 80% to 90% being singletons. This TCR came from a man aged 55 to 70 with acute or convalescent COVID-19. The V call is TRBV19, the J call TRBJ2-3; 8 bases are a match to TRBD2. The sequenced material came from peripheral blood. The CDR3 DNA is TGTGCCAGTAGTGGGACTAGAGTGACAGATACGCAGTATTTT. Amino acids: CASSGTRVTDTQYF.